This entry concerns a single TCR beta chain. The antigen it binds to is not known. Base qualities are not recorded, but no much larger clone differs from it by a single base. This sample stems from a study of blood T cell repertoires in COVID-19 (dated by TCRdb to about 2020). About the full investigation: Collaborator samples came from the United States, Italy and Spain and covered acute and convalescent phases of COVID-19. The material from the prospective study consisted of cDNA or gDNA derived from T cells, B-cell-depleted T cells, or PBMCs. Deeply sampled blood TCRbeta repertoires from subjects exposed to, actively infected with, or recovered from COVID-19 were included in the dataset. A freely available public database, intended as a resource for researchers studying the immune response to SARS-CoV-2, is where the repertoires were released. The samples were drawn from the first 160 participants of the ongoing ImmuneRACE study and from more than 1,000 subjects provided by 6 global collaborators. Sample metadata almost always included a de-identified subject ID, COVID-19 status, age in years and sex. Where available, HLA class I and class II types were taken from metadata supplied by the sample provider and were not determined by assay-based typing.

The research as a whole found: How much clinical and demographic metadata was included differed by source and by participant, and the metadata was provided uncurated.

TCRbeta CDR3 regions were amplified from genomic DNA by means of the immunoSEQ Assay, a bias-controlled multiplex PCR. The original pipeline was this. Nucleated cell counts per sample were estimated from amplification of reference gene primers within the assay. To quantify the absolute abundance of each unique TCRbeta CDR3 rearrangement, sequence reads were collapsed and filtered. For each sample, productive Simpson clonality was calculated as the square root of Simpson's diversity index across productive rearrangements. TCRdb took over this immuneACCESS table, retaining in-frame rearrangements with V and J assigned. Such tables are incomplete; in checked studies, under half of the missing clones stem from an unresolved V gene, and the remainder is unexplained. That table furnishes V, J and clone size, whereas the DNA furnished D and trimming. This sample is represented by 250,000 or so clones; more than 80% of them were singletons. Jointly, the top ten make up roughly 5.5% of the sample.

Each collaborating institution followed its own protocols to collect whole blood in K2EDTA tubes. For TCRbeta analysis, collaborators shipped samples in one of three forms: frozen whole blood, isolated PBMCs, or DNA extracted from either of those sample types. This TCR derives from a human donor in a cohort sampled during active COVID-19. Sequencing used peripheral blood.

The CDR3 sequence is CASSQAGQGGTDTQYF. The DNA sequence reads TGTGCCAGCAGCCAAGCGGGACAGGGAGGAACAGATACGCAGTATTTT. The chain is assembled from TRBV4-2 and TRBJ2-3; 9 middle bases align to TRBD1. From the cysteine through the phenylalanine, the CDR3 covers 16 amino acids. CDR3 DNA only is kept here, 48 bases in frame from base 1. Looking up the germline V gene yields CDR1 LGHNA and CDR2 YNFKEQ. Germline trimming amounts to 1 base on V and 3 bases on J, with 5 as the count of junction bases outside the gene matches.